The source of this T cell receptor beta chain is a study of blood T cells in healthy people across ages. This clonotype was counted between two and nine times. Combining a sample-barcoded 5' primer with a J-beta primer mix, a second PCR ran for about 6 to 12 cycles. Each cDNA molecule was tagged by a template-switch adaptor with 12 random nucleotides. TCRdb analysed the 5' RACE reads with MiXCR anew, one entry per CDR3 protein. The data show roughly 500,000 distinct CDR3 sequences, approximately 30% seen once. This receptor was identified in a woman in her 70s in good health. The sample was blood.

The CDR3 loop reads CATTVAGGQRRETQYF. CDR3 bases: TGTGCCACGACGGTAGCGGGGGGGCAGAGACGAGAGACCCAGTACTTC. J is TRBJ2-5 and V is TRBV10-3; 11 nucleotides align to TRBD2. Germline lookup yields CDR1 ENHRY and CDR2 SYGVKD. Trimming removed 10 bases from V and 4 bases from J; junction bases left unmatched: 14. The length of the CDR3 is 16 residues.